This T cell receptor beta chain was retrieved from a study of beta chain features in type 1 diabetes. Study details: Age, gender and cell yields were alike across patients and healthy donors.

Reverse transcription of all isolated RNA meant that expressed TCRB transcripts were sequenced. Each sample of naive, central memory or regulatory T cells had, on average, around 3.3 million reads. The data were produced by immunoSEQ multiplex PCR, yet TCRdb's version contains in-frame clones alone and is incomplete. Seen here are a few hundred thousand clones, around an eighth observed once, and the top ten hold about 0.01%. Study-level results: Researchers report that Type 1 diabetes patients had moderately but significantly shorter TCRB CDR3s across all four CD4+ subsets. At VDJ recombination sites, type 1 diabetes patients had fewer insertions and more deleted nucleotides. These data did not resolve whether HLA type affects TCRB rearrangement.

As regards this clone: Its antigen is still unknown.

Trimming cost V 9 bases and J 0 bases; bases outside gene matches: 9. The CDR3 length is 16 residues. The germline V gene has CDR1 LNHDA and CDR2 SQIVND (reference sequence). This clonotype was sampled from a woman aged 18-29 years with type 1 diabetes. This rearrangement joins TRBV19 to TRBJ2-3, with 10 bases aligning to TRBD2. Sequenced sample: naive CD4+ T cells from blood. The CDR3 reads CASRRLAGSSTDTQYF. DNA for the CDR3: TGTGCCAGCCGACGACTAGCGGGTTCTAGCACAGATACGCAGTATTTT.